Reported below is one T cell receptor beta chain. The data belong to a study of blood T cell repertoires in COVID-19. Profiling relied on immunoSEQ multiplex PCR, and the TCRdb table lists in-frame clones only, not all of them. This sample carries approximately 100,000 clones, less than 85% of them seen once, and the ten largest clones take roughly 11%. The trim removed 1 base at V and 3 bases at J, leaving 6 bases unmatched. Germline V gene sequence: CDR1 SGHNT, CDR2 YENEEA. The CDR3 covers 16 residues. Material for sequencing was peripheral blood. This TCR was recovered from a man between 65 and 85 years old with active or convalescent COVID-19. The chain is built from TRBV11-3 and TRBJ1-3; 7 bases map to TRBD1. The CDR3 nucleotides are TGTGCCAGCAGCTTAGTTGAGGGGGCAGGTGGAAACACCATATATTTT. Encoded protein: CASSLVEGAGGNTIYF.